What follows are 11 T cell receptor beta chains derived from one specimen sequenced in a study of T cells after yellow fever vaccination. From the 5' RACE reads, TCRdb called clonotypes with MiXCR, one entry per CDR3 protein. Of 110,000 or so distinct CDR3 sequences listed, more than 5.5% are singletons. The sample in question was CD4+ T cells sorted from PBMCs, obtained roughly 45 days after the first yellow fever vaccination. These receptors were collected from a man aged 18 to 35 who received the YFV17D yellow fever vaccine.

This clonotype has a count of ten or more. The chain employs TRBV5-1 and TRBJ2-1, with 8 bases lining up with TRBD1. This CDR3 has 14 residues. The trim removed 2 bases at V and 8 bases at J, leaving 6 bases unmatched. In germline, CDR1 is SGHRS, CDR2 YFSETQ. CDR3 coding DNA: TGCGCCAGCAGCTTTGGCAGGGGGCTCTATGAGCAGTTCTTC. This translates into CASSFGRGLYEQFF.

This clonotype was counted at least ten times. V and J are TRBV7-6 and TRBJ2-5; the D gene is possibly TRBD2 (7 bases). Germline lookup yields CDR1 SGHVS and CDR2 FNYEAQ. The V gene lost 1 base and the J gene lost 5 bases, with 14 bases spanning the gap. This CDR3 is built from 15 residues. CDR3 coding DNA: TGTGCCAGCAGCTTAGAAGCAAGGGGGGGGGAGACCCAGTACTTC. Amino acid sequence: CASSLEARGGETQYF.

The chain uses TRBV5-1 and TRBJ2-1; 9 bases are shared with TRBD2. J gave up 6 bases and V 5 bases, and 12 bases lay outside the gene matches. This CDR3 spans 16 amino acids. The germline V gene has CDR1 SGHRS and CDR2 YFSETQ. The CDR3 DNA reads TGCGCCAGCAGTCCCTCCGGCGGGGGGGCCGGCAATGAGCAGTTCTTC. Its translation: CASSPSGGGAGNEQFF.

This clonotype was detected many times. The chain employs TRBV25-1 and TRBJ2-4, with D possibly called TRBD1 or TRBD2 (5 bases each). CDR1 is MGHDK and CDR2 is SYGVNS in the germline V gene. The CDR3 covers 15 residues. Trimming shortened V by 4 bases and J by 5 bases, and 15 bases separated the two germline ends. This CDR3 is CASSGRGVRENIQYF. DNA for the CDR3: TGTGCCAGCAGTGGGAGAGGGGTGAGGGAAAACATTCAGTACTTC.

This clonotype was seen a few times. The gene calls are TRBV5-1 and TRBJ1-2; D not certain. The CDR3 runs to 12 residues. Between the trimmed V and J ends, which lost 0 bases and 8 bases, there was a span of 8 bases. Germline CDR1 SGHRS, CDR2 YFSETQ. CDR3 sequence: CASSLEQEGYTF. The CDR3 DNA follows: TGCGCCAGCAGCTTGGAGCAGGAGGGCTACACCTTC.

This clonotype has a count of ten or more. This chain uses TRBV2 with TRBJ2-7, with 7 bases that match TRBD2. In germline, CDR1 is SNHLY, CDR2 FYNNEI. This CDR3 contains 14 residues. Germline trimming cut 9 bases from V and 6 bases from J; bases unmatched to any gene: 14. The CDR3 bases are TGTGCCAGTATCTATCCGGGACTACTGGTCGAGCAGTACTTC. This codes for CASIYPGLLVEQYF.

This clonotype occurred many times. The rearrangement joins TRBV5-1 to TRBJ1-4, with 10 bases fitting TRBD1. V was pared by 6 bases and J by 10 bases, with 12 bases of the junction left unmatched. The CDR3 runs 15 residues. CDR1 is SGHRS, CDR2 YFSETQ, per germline. Here the CDR3 DNA reads TGCGCCAGCACCGCTTCCGGGACAGGGGACGGAAAACTGTTTTTT. Encoded protein: CASTASGTGDGKLFF.

The J gene is TRBJ1-4, the V gene TRBV5-5; D ambiguous. The CDR3 consists of 13 residues. Germline V CDR1 and CDR2: SGHKS, YYEKEE (reference sequence). V lost 4 bases to trimming and J lost 4 bases, with 8 bases between them. The CDR3 is CASSSLFNEKLFF. CDR3 coding DNA: TGTGCCAGCAGCAGTCTGTTTAATGAAAAACTGTTTTTT.

This clonotype was picked up many times. J is TRBJ1-5 and V is TRBV6-2 or TRBV6-3; tentatively, D is TRBD1 (5 bases). Germline V CDR1 and CDR2: MNHEY, SVGEGT. The CDR3 consists of 17 residues. The ends were cut back, 6 bases at V and 5 bases at J, with 23 bases in the middle. The DNA for the CDR3 is TGTGCCAGCAGCCCAATCCCGACTCGGGGGGTTTATCAGCCCCAGCATTTT. Its protein product is CASSPIPTRGVYQPQHF.

The chain combines TRBV7-6 with TRBJ2-2, with no clear D. The CDR3 runs 15 residues. Germline V gene lookup returns CDR1 SGHVS and CDR2 FNYEAQ. The V end lost 4 bases, the J end lost 6 bases, and 15 bases lay between the germline ends. The CDR3 DNA follows: TGTGCCAGCAGCTCCCCCTGGAGTGTACCCGGGGAGCTGTTTTTT. This sequence encodes CASSSPWSVPGELFF. The complete variable domain, with remaining parts taken from reference TRBV7-6 and TRBJ2-2, reads GAGVSQSPRYKVTKRGQDVALRCDPISGHVSLYWYRQALGQGPEFLTYFNYEAQQDKSGLPNDRFSAERPEGSISTLTIQRTEQRDSAMYRCASSSPWSVPGELFFGEGSRLTVL.

This clonotype has at least ten counts. The genes are TRBV11-2 and TRBJ2-5; possible D gene TRBD2, 6 bases. The CDR3 runs 14 residues. V lost 5 bases and J lost 0, with 10 bases in between. The V gene's germline CDR1 is SGHAT and CDR2 FQNNGV. Here the CDR3 reads CASSQRDYQETQYF. CDR3 bases: TGTGCCAGCAGCCAACGGGACTACCAAGAGACCCAGTACTTC.